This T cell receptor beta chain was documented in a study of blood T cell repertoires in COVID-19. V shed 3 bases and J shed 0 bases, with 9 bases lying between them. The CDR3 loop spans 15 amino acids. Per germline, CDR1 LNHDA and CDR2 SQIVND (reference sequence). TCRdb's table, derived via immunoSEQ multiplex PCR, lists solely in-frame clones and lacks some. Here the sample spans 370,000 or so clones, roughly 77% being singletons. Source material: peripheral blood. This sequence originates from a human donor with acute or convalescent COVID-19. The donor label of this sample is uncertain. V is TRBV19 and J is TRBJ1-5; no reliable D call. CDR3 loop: CASSIPGYSNQPQHF. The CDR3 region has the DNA TGTGCCAGTAGTATCCCGGGGTATAGCAATCAGCCCCAGCATTTT.